This is a list of T cell receptor beta chains from one sample in a study of blood T cell repertoires in COVID-19. Method: immunoSEQ multiplex PCR; TCRdb's copy keeps in-frame clones and lacks some. The sample holds around 480,000 clones, roughly 90% seen once. Sequencing was carried out using PBMCs or T cells enriched from blood (not recorded which). The receptors come from a woman in her late teens or twenties who had recovered from COVID-19. CDR3s include the opening cysteine and the closing phenylalanine or tryptophan. The order of the fields is CDR3 DNA, CDR3 protein, J gene, clone size, D gene, V gene. D genes are given only for firm matches. Only part of the rows carry a size: once, few, many, or a class if the clone is expanded.

cdr3_nt: TGCGCCAGCAGCCAAGACGCGACTAGCGGGGCCGAGATTTACGAGCAGTACTTC
cdr3_aa: CASSQDATSGAEIYEQYF
j_call: TRBJ2-7
clone_size: -
d_call: TRBD2
v_call: TRBV4-1

cdr3_nt: TGTGCCAGCAGTCCCCCGGGACAGGGTCCCCAAGAGACCCAGTACTTC
cdr3_aa: CASSPPGQGPQETQYF
j_call: TRBJ2-5
clone_size: -
d_call: TRBD1
v_call: TRBV27

cdr3_nt: TGTGCCTGGAGTGACAGGGAAAATCAGCCCCAGCATTTT
cdr3_aa: CAWSDRENQPQHF
j_call: TRBJ1-5
clone_size: few
d_call: -
v_call: TRBV30

cdr3_nt: TGTGCCAGCAGCTTAAGACCCCCCGGGGAGGGGGGACCACAAGAGACCCAGTACTTC
cdr3_aa: CASSLRPPGEGGPQETQYF
j_call: TRBJ2-5
clone_size: -
d_call: -
v_call: TRBV7-3

cdr3_nt: TGTGCCAGCAGCTTAAATTGGCGGGGCTACGAGCAGTACTTC
cdr3_aa: CASSLNWRGYEQYF
j_call: TRBJ2-7
clone_size: -
d_call: -
v_call: TRBV11-1

cdr3_nt: TGTGCCAGCCGTCCGGGACATCGTAATTCACCCCTCCACTTT
cdr3_aa: CASRPGHRNSPLHF
j_call: TRBJ1-6
clone_size: -
d_call: -
v_call: TRBV27

cdr3_nt: TGTGCCAGCAGCTACGACAGGCTAAGCACAGATACGCAGTATTTT
cdr3_aa: CASSYDRLSTDTQYF
j_call: TRBJ2-3
clone_size: -
d_call: -
v_call: TRBV7-8

cdr3_nt: TGTGCCTTTCCCGGGGATTATGGCTACACCTTC
cdr3_aa: CAFPGDYGYTF
j_call: TRBJ1-2
clone_size: -
d_call: -
v_call: TRBV30

cdr3_nt: TGTGCCAGCAGTTTATACGGACTAGCGGGGGCCCTGAACACCGGGGAGCTGTTTTTT
cdr3_aa: CASSLYGLAGALNTGELFF
j_call: TRBJ2-2
clone_size: -
d_call: TRBD2
v_call: TRBV27

cdr3_nt: TGTGCCAGCAGTTGGTCGCAGGGAAGTGAAAAACTGTTTTTT
cdr3_aa: CASSWSQGSEKLFF
j_call: TRBJ1-4
clone_size: -
d_call: -
v_call: TRBV6-5

cdr3_nt: TGTGCCAGCAGTTTACGAGGATATGCAACTAATGAAAAACTGTTTTTT
cdr3_aa: CASSLRGYATNEKLFF
j_call: TRBJ1-4
clone_size: -
d_call: -
v_call: TRBV27

cdr3_nt: TGTGCCAGCAGTCCCAATAGGGGCCCCTATGGCTACACCTTC
cdr3_aa: CASSPNRGPYGYTF
j_call: TRBJ1-2
clone_size: -
d_call: -
v_call: TRBV6-5

cdr3_nt: TGTGCCAGTAGTATCTACACCGGCGGGTACCAAGAGACCCAGTACTTC
cdr3_aa: CASSIYTGGYQETQYF
j_call: TRBJ2-5
clone_size: -
d_call: -
v_call: TRBV19